This T cell receptor (beta chain) was identified in a study of T cell changes during pregnancy in multiple sclerosis. The CDR3 extends over 14 amino acids. With 2 bases removed from V and 6 bases from J, the gap between germline ends came to 13 bases. Germline assignment: CDR1 SGHAT and CDR2 FQNNGV. The assay was immunoSEQ multiplex PCR, and TCRdb's table has in-frame clones only and misses some. The table records about 59,000 clones, 90% to 95% of them present only once. This material consisted of peripheral blood, taken in the third trimester of pregnancy. The chain joins TRBV11-2 to TRBJ1-2, with D possibly being TRBD1 (5 bases). The sequence was collected from a female donor in good health, enrolled as a control in a pregnancy study. The CDR3 reads CASSLRQSDHGYTF. CDR3 sequence (DNA): TGTGCCAGCAGCTTAAGACAGTCTGACCATGGCTACACCTTC. The full variable domain, completed using reference TRBV11-2 and TRBJ1-2, is EAGVAQSPRYKIIEKRQSVAFWCNPISGHATLYWYQQILGQGPKLLIQFQNNGVVDDSQLPKDRFSAERLKGVDSTLKIQPAKLEDSAVYLCASSLRQSDHGYTFGSGTRLTVV.